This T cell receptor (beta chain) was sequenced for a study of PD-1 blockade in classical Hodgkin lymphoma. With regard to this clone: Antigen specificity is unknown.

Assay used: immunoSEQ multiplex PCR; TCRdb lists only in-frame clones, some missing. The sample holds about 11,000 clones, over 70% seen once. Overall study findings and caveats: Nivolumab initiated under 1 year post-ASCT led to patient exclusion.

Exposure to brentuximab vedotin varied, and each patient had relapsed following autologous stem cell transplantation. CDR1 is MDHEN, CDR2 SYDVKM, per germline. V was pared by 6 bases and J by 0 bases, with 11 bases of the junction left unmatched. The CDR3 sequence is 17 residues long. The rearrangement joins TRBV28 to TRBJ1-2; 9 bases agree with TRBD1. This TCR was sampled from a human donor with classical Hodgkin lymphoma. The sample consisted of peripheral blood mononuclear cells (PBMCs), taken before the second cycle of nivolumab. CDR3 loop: CASSELGQGPANYGYTF. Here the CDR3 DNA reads TGTGCCAGCAGCGAACTGGGACAGGGACCAGCTAACTATGGCTACACCTTC.